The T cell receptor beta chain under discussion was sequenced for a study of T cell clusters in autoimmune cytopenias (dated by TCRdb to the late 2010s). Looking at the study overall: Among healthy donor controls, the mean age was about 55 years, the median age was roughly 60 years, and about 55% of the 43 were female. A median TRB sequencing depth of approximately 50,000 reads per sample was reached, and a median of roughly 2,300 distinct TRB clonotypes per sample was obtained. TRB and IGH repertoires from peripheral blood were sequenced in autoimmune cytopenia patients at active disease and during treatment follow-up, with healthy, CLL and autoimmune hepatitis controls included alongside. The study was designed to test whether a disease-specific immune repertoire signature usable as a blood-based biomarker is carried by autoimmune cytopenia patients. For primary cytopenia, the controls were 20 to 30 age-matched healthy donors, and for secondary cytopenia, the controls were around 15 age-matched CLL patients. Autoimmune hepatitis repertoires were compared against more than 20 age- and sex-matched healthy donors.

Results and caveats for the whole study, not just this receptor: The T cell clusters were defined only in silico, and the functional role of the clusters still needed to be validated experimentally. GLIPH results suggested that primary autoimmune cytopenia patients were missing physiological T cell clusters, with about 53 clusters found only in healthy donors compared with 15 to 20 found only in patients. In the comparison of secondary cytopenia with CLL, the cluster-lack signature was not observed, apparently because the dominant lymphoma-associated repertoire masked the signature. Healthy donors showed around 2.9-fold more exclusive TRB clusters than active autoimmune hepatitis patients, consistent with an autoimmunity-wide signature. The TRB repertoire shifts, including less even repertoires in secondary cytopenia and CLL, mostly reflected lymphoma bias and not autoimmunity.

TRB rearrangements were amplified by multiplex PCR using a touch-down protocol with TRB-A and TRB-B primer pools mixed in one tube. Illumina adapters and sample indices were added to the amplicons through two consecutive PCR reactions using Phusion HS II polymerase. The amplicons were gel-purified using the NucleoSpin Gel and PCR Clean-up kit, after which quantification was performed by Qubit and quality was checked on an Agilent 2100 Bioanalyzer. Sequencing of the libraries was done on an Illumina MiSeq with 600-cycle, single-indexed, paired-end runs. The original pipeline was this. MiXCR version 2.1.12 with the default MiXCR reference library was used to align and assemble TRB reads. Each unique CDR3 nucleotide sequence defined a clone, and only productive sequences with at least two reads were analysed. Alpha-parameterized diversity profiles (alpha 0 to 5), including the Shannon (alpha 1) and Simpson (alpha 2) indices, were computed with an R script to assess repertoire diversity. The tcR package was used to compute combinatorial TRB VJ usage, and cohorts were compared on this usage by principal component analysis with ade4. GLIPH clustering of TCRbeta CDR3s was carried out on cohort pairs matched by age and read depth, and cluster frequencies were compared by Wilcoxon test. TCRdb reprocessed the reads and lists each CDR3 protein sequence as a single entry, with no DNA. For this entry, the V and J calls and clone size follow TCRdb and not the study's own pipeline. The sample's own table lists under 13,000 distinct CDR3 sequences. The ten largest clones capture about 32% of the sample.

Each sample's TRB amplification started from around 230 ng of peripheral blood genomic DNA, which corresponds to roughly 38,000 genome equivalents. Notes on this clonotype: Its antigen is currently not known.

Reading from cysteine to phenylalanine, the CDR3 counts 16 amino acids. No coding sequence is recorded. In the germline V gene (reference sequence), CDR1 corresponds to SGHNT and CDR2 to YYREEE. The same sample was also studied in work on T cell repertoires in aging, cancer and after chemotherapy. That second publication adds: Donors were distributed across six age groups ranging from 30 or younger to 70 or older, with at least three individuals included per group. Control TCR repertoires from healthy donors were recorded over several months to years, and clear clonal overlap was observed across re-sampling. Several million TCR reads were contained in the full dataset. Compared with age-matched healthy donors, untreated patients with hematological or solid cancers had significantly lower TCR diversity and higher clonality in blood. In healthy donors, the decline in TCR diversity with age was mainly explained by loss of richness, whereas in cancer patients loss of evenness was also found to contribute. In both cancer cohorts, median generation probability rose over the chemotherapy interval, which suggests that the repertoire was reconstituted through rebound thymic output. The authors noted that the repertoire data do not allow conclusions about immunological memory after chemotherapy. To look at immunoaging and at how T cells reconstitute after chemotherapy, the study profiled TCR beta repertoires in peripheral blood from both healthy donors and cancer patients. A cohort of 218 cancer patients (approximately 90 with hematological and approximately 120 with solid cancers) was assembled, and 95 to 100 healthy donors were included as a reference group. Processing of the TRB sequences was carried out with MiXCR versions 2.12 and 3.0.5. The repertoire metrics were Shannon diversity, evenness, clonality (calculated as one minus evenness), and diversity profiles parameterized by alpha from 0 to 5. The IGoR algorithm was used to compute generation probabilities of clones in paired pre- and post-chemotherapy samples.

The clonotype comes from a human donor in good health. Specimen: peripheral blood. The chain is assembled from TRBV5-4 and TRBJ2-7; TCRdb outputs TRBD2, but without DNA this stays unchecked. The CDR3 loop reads CASSFGTSGSSYEQYF.